This TCR beta chain was observed in a study of identical twins (dated by TCRdb to 2015 to 2016). Describing the broader study: To test whether fetal clonotypes persist, this study deep-sequenced TCR alpha and beta repertoires from monozygotic twins, from unrelated adults of various ages, and from cord blood. Replicate twin experiments were performed at different times using different library preparation protocols to rule out contamination.

Results and caveats for the whole study, not just this receptor: In monozygotic twins, recombination models systematically underestimated out-of-frame TCR alpha sharing, but the models matched the sharing seen between unrelated individuals. Zero-insertion analyses could be partly confounded by invariant T cells such as MAIT and iNKT, though diverse VJ usage argued against such confounding for most clonotypes. Compared with coincidental sharing between unrelated individuals, out-of-frame TCR alpha sequences shared between twins showed an excess of sequences with low generation probability. Because the same donors could not be followed over many years, the conclusions relied on cross-sectional statistical analysis. Abundant cord blood beta clonotypes carried fewer insertions; young adult naive repertoires showed a weaker similar trend, while memory repertoires showed none. Excess twin sharing in beta out-of-frame sequences was weaker because fewer shared sequences lowered the signal-to-noise ratio.

Trimming leaves V shorter by 5 bases and J shorter by 10 bases, with the junction holding 11 bases beyond the gene matches. From cysteine to phenylalanine, the CDR3 is 16 amino acids long. The kept DNA is CDR3 alone, 48 bases in frame from the first base. All donors were healthy Caucasians. The twin cohort comprised three pairs of female monozygotic twins, all aged about 18 to 29 years. Miltenyi CD45RO+ enrichment and human naive T-cell isolation kits were used to isolate memory (CD45RO+) and naive T cells from PBMC. The library was prepared using 5' RACE. The reads were generated on an Illumina HiSeq 2000. A universal primer binding site was introduced by template switching, and a unique molecular identifier was present in the final cDNA, enabling accurate counting of TCR cDNA molecules. Specific primers in the conserved constant-segment region were used to synthesize first-strand cDNA for the TCR alpha and beta chains. To control for contamination, every cDNA library was double barcoded, receiving both a SMART-Mk sample barcode and Illumina barcodes. TruSeq adapter sequences along with Illumina sample barcodes were introduced in two successive PCR steps. The TCR alpha and beta cDNA libraries were sequenced on the Illumina HiSeq platform using custom primers. As for the original processing: Unique molecular identifiers were extracted from raw reads with MiGEC, and CDR3 positions were determined with MiXCR. Recombination models were inferred per individual with the repgenHMM and IGoR tools using an EM algorithm. The tcR package in R was used for shared clonotype analysis, with sharing normalized by the product of cloneset sizes. To study raw recombination free of thymic and clonal selection effects, out-of-frame nonproductive sequences were analyzed. TCRdb passed the public sequencing reads through fastp at Q25 and MiXCR, retaining productive beta sequences. Each entry is one CDR3 protein sequence, shown with its most common DNA and genes. V and J calls and clone size were set by TCRdb, not the authors. The sample table records under 300,000 distinct CDR3 sequences; about 12% of these occur just once. The ten largest clones represent under 4.5% of the sample.

This clonotype showed up just a few times. What this receptor recognizes is not known. Per-nucleotide qualities are absent, and no much larger clonotype sits a single base away. These data are also associated with another study on yellow fever vaccine responses in identical twins. The second study's authors report: The T cell response to vaccination in identical twins was reported by the authors to appear partly convergent and partly personalized. In the study, vaccine-responding T cell clones were precisely tracked in identical twins.

The TCR sequence derives from a woman under 30 in good health. Rearrangement joined TRBV12-3 or TRBV12-4 to TRBJ2-1, and 13 junction bases match TRBD2. Sequenced sample: memory (CD45RO+) T cells sorted from blood. The intended sense of this specimen's cell subset or site label: CD45RO+ enriched T cells. DNA sequence: TGTGCCAGCAGTGTGGGGACTAGCGGGATAACGCGCGAGCAGTTCTTC. It codes for CASSVGTSGITREQFF.